A single sample gave rise to the 30 T cell receptor beta chains below, sequenced in a study of memory CD4+ T cells and cytomegalovirus serostatus. Here immunoSEQ multiplex PCR was the method, and the copy in TCRdb shows in-frame clones only, minus some. The table shows 35,000 to 50,000 clones, with over 70% occurring only once. The sort gate was single viable CD3+CD4+CD8-CD45RO+ cells for memory CD4+ T cells. Sequencing used memory CD4+ T cells from blood. These receptors originate from an adult in good health and CMV-seronegative.

The chain couples TRBV19 to TRBJ2-3; 7 bases agree with TRBD1. The CDR3 extends over 15 amino acids. CDR1 is LNHDA and CDR2 is SQIVND in the germline V gene (reference sequence). The V and J ends lost 3 bases and 4 bases, in that order; junction bases with no gene match: 7. CDR3 nucleotides: TGTGCCAGTAGTATTAAGAGGGGGCAGTCAGATACGCAGTATTTT. This sequence encodes CASSIKRGQSDTQYF.

The sample holds one count of this clone. The chain employs TRBV6-5 and TRBJ1-2; possibly TRBD1 for D (6 bases). The CDR3 totals 13 residues. Germline V gene lookup returns CDR1 MNHEY and CDR2 SVGAGI. Trimming cost V 6 bases and J 2 bases, with 10 bases left between them. The CDR3 here is CASRDSRNYGYTF. Written as DNA, the CDR3 is TGTGCCAGCAGGGACAGCCGCAACTATGGCTACACCTTC.

This clone was observed a few times. The rearrangement uses TRBV5-4 and TRBJ1-6; D unresolved. Trimming took 0 bases from V and 10 from J, leaving 11 bases between them. CDR3 size: 14 residues. Germline CDR1 and CDR2: SGHNT and YYREEE (reference sequence). CDR3 DNA: TGTGCCAGCAGCTTGGATCAGGTGGGGTCACCCCTCCACTTT. Its protein is CASSLDQVGSPLHF. The variable domain in full, with the rest retrieved from reference TRBV5-4 and TRBJ1-6, is ETGVTQSPTHLIKTRGQQVTLRCSSQSGHNTVSWYQQALGQGPQFIFQYYREEENGRGNFPPRFSGLQFPNYSSELNVNALELDDSALYLCASSLDQVGSPLHFGNGTRLTVT.

There are a few counts of this clone. The genes are TRBV5-1 and TRBJ2-3; weak D call: TRBD1 (6 bases). CDR1 is SGHRS and CDR2 is YFSETQ in the germline V gene. V was cut by 2 bases and J by 0 bases, with 10 bases left in between. This CDR3 is 15 amino acids long. As DNA, the CDR3 is TGCGCCAGCAGCTTCATACAGGGCAGCACAGATACGCAGTATTTT. Protein sequence: CASSFIQGSTDTQYF.

The chain is built from TRBV15 and TRBJ2-7; 8 positions agree with TRBD1. CDR1 and CDR2 (germline): LNHNV, YYDKDF (reference sequence). J was trimmed by 3 bases and V by 5 bases; bases with no gene match: 9. The CDR3 sequence is 15 residues long. CDR3 coding DNA: TGTGCCACCAGCGTACGACAGGGGTTGGTCTACGAGCAGTACTTC. It specifies CATSVRQGLVYEQYF.

This clone was seen a few times. This chain uses TRBV5-6 with TRBJ2-3; D may be TRBD2 (5 bases). Trimming took 4 bases from V and 0 from J, leaving 12 bases between them. The CDR3 sequence is 15 residues long. The germline V gene encodes CDR1 SGHDT and CDR2 YYEEEE. The CDR3 spells CASSLDSSSTDTQYF. In DNA, the CDR3 is TGTGCCAGCAGCCTGGACTCCTCTAGCACAGATACGCAGTATTTT. Full variable domain (outside the CDR3, taken from reference TRBV5-6 and TRBJ2-3): DAGVTQSPTHLIKTRGQQVTLRCSPKSGHDTVSWYQQALGQGPQFIFQYYEEEERQRGNFPDRFSGHQFPNYSSELNVNALLLGDSALYLCASSLDSSSTDTQYFGPGTRLTVL.

The V gene is TRBV6-5, the J gene TRBJ2-3; D call uncertain. CDR3 size: 14 residues. Germline loops: CDR1 MNHEY, CDR2 SVGAGI. Trimming stripped 6 bases from V and 0 bases from J, with 10 bases between. The CDR3 coding sequence is TGTGCCAGCAGGGGGTGGGATAGCACAGATACGCAGTATTTT. Its translation: CASRGWDSTDTQYF.

The chain combines TRBV21-1 with TRBJ1-6; TRBD1 was called by the table and not checked on the DNA. TRBV21-1 is tagged as a pseudogene. The CDR3 is 12 residues long. The CDR3 DNA is TGTGCCAGCATTCTCAGGGGCAAACCCCTCCACTTT. Its protein is CASILRGKPLHF.

The gene calls are TRBV10-3 and TRBJ2-6; the match to TRBD1 covers 7 bases. The CDR3 is made up of 17 amino acids. Germline lookup yields CDR1 ENHRY and CDR2 SYGVKD. Trimming at V came to 4 bases and at J to 1 base, leaving 7 bases not matched to a gene. In nucleotides, the CDR3 is TGTGCCATCAGTGGGACAGGAATTGTGTCTGGGGCCAACGTCCTGACTTTC. Translation gives CAISGTGIVSGANVLTF.

The chain links TRBV7-9 to TRBJ2-3; 7 bases line up with TRBD1. J gave up 6 bases and V 4 bases, and 16 bases lay outside the gene matches. CDR1 and CDR2 (germline): SEHNR, FQNEAQ (reference sequence). This CDR3 contains 17 residues. Here the CDR3 DNA reads TGTGCCAGCAGCTCCAATCGGGGTGACAGGGATAGGGATACGCAGTATTTT. Residues: CASSSNRGDRDRDTQYF. The full variable domain, in which reference TRBV7-9 and TRBJ2-3 provide the parts outside the CDR3, is DTGVSQNPRHKITKRGQNVTFRCDPISEHNRLYWYRQTLGQGPEFLTYFQNEAQLEKSRLLSDRFSAERPKGSFSTLEIQRTEQGDSAMYLCASSSNRGDRDRDTQYFGPGTRLTVL.

V usage is TRBV7-3 and J usage is TRBJ2-5, with unresolved D. V was cut by 4 bases and J by 3 bases, with 9 bases left in between. Germline lookup yields CDR1 SGHTA and CDR2 FQGTGA. This CDR3 region has 13 residues. The CDR3 DNA reads TGTGCCAGCAGCTCGACCCCGAAAGAGACCCAGTACTTC. Translating gives CASSSTPKETQYF.

This clone was seen more than once but under ten times. The chain joins TRBV7-9 to TRBJ1-1; no definite D call. The CDR3 sequence is 14 residues long. Germline V gives CDR1 SEHNR, CDR2 FQNEAQ (reference sequence). Trimming stripped 4 bases from V and 3 bases from J, with 12 bases between. The CDR3 DNA follows: TGTGCCAGCAGCTCCTTCGGGTTGGACACTGAAGCTTTCTTT. Residues: CASSSFGLDTEAFF.

Points on this clone: Compared with germline, one end of the junction differs, possibly owing to a read error. The chain couples TRBV19 to TRBJ1-3; perhaps TRBD1 as D (5 bases). The CDR3 runs to 17 residues. Germline V gives CDR1 LNHDA, CDR2 SQIVND (reference sequence). CDR3 in amino acids: CASKPFVGDRGLNTIHF. The CDR3 DNA sequence: TGTGCCAGTAAGCCCTTCGTGGGGGATCGTGGTCTAAACACCATACATTTT.

The V gene is TRBV29-1, the J gene TRBJ2-4; D possibly uses TRBD1 or TRBD2 (5 bases each). V lost 6 bases, J lost 8 bases, and 11 bases lay in between. The CDR3 is 11 amino acids. Germline-derived CDR1 and CDR2 are SQVTM and ANQGSEA. CDR3 residues: CSVDQGDIQYF. The CDR3 nucleotides read TGCAGCGTAGATCAGGGAGACATTCAGTACTTC.

The rearrangement joins TRBV5-6 to TRBJ2-5; the match to TRBD1 covers 11 bases. Losses at the gene ends were 2 bases for V and 5 bases for J; bases not matched to a gene: 2. There are 14 residues in the CDR3. CDR1 and CDR2 (germline): SGHDT, YYEEEE. CDR3 in DNA: TGTGCCAGCAGCTTCCGGGACAGGGGGGAGACCCAGTACTTC. Protein product: CASSFRDRGETQYF.

The V gene is TRBV7-6, the J gene TRBJ2-5; no clear D gene. The CDR3 runs 13 residues. Germline CDR1 and CDR2: SGHVS and FNYEAQ. The germline V and J ends were trimmed by 4 bases and 5 bases, with 11 bases remaining between them. This CDR3 is CASSSSRVETQYF. The CDR3 nucleotides are TGTGCCAGCAGCTCGTCCCGGGTGGAGACCCAGTACTTC.

The rearrangement links TRBV25-1 to TRBJ1-5, with D maybe TRBD1 (6 bases). V gave up 4 bases and J gave up 2 bases, with 12 bases separating them. The germline V gene has CDR1 MGHDK and CDR2 SYGVNS. This CDR3 has 15 amino acids. For the CDR3, the DNA is TGTGCCAGCAGTGCGGCAGGGGAAGGCAATCAGCCCCAGCATTTT. It is translated as CASSAAGEGNQPQHF.

This clone occurred once. V is TRBV18 and J is TRBJ1-3; no clear D. CDR3 size: 17 residues. From germline, CDR1 is KGHSH and CDR2 LQKENI. Trimming took off 2 bases at V and 2 bases at J, with 16 bases between the two ends. For the CDR3, the DNA is TGTGCCAGCTCACCAAACCCCGGGTCCTTAACTGGAAACACCATATATTTT. It codes for CASSPNPGSLTGNTIYF.

This clone occurred a few times. This rearrangement joins TRBV29-1 to TRBJ2-3; a weak D match, TRBD2 (5 bases). CDR1 is SQVTM, CDR2 ANQGSEA, per germline. The CDR3 contains 14 residues. Trimming left V 5 bases short and J 0 bases short, with 12 bases between. CDR3 protein: CSVPREGSTDTQYF. The CDR3 DNA reads as TGCAGCGTTCCCCGAGAGGGAAGCACAGATACGCAGTATTTT.

Only a few counts were recorded for this clone. The chain carries TRBV7-8 and TRBJ1-5; D gene ambiguous. V was pared by 7 bases and J by 0 bases, with 16 bases between. CDR3 size: 16 residues. Germline CDR1 is SGHVS and CDR2 is FQNEAQ. CDR3 DNA sequence: TGTGCCAGCACCAATTATACGTGGTTTAGCAATCAGCCCCAGCATTTT. This sequence encodes CASTNYTWFSNQPQHF.

The rearrangement links TRBV6-1 to TRBJ2-5, with D possibly matching TRBD2 (7 bases). Trimming took 4 bases from V and 7 from J, leaving 19 bases between them. Germline-derived CDR1 and CDR2 are MNHNS and SASEGT. This CDR3 has 15 residues. The CDR3 region has the DNA TGTGCCAGCAGTGGTCTCCGCGGGGGCCAGGGGACCCAGTACTTC. This gives the protein CASSGLRGGQGTQYF.

This chain joins TRBV2 and TRBJ1-2; unclear D gene. The CDR3 is made up of 15 amino acids. V gave up 1 base and J gave up 4 bases, with 13 bases separating them. The V gene's germline CDR1 is SNHLY and CDR2 FYNNEI. The CDR3: CASSEVIKGGYGYTF. In DNA form, the CDR3 reads TGTGCCAGCAGTGAAGTGATTAAGGGCGGCTATGGCTACACCTTC.

The V call is TRBV5-1, the J call TRBJ2-1, with TRBD1 as a possible D gene (6 bases). The V gene's germline CDR1 is SGHRS and CDR2 YFSETQ. The germline V and J ends were trimmed by 1 base and 5 bases, with 13 bases remaining between them. The CDR3 has 15 residues. Written as DNA, the CDR3 is TGCGCCAGCAGCTTGATTGCAGGGGTAAACAATGAGCAGTTCTTC. Its protein is CASSLIAGVNNEQFF.

This clone has a single count. CDR3 sequence: CASKSGGAYEQYF. CDR3 DNA sequence: TGTGCCAGCAAAAGCGGGGGGGCCTACGAGCAGTACTTC. The chain couples TRBV7-9 to TRBJ2-7, with 10 bases identical to TRBD2. The V segment lost 7 bases and the J segment 2 bases; nucleotides outside the gene matches: 2. CDR3 size: 13 residues. Germline assignment: CDR1 SEHNR and CDR2 FQNEAQ (reference sequence).

J is TRBJ2-3 and V is TRBV29-1, with a possible D match to TRBD2 (6 bases). This CDR3 spans 14 amino acids. Trimming stripped 4 bases from V and 1 base from J, with 12 bases between. CDR1 is SQVTM, CDR2 ANQGSEA, per germline. This chain's CDR3 is CSVAGDRGTDTQYF. The CDR3, as DNA: TGCAGCGTTGCGGGGGATAGGGGCACAGATACGCAGTATTTT.

The chain combines TRBV5-1 with TRBJ2-3, with 10 bases identical to TRBD1. The CDR3 covers 14 residues. Germline V gene data show CDR1 as SGHRS and CDR2 as YFSETQ. Unmatched junction bases numbered 4, after V lost 5 bases and J lost 4 bases. The CDR3 protein is CASRRTGGPDTQYF. As DNA, the CDR3 is TGCGCCAGCAGGCGGACAGGGGGGCCAGATACGCAGTATTTT.

The chain recombines TRBV11-2 with TRBJ2-5; 7 nucleotides agree with TRBD2. Germline V gene sequence: CDR1 SGHAT, CDR2 FQNNGV. This CDR3 spans 16 amino acids. The trim removed 0 bases at V and 5 bases at J, leaving 9 bases unmatched. CDR3 sequence (DNA): TGTGCCAGCAGCTTAGATCGTGGGGGGGGTAGCGAGACCCAGTACTTC. Translation gives CASSLDRGGGSETQYF.

The chain joins TRBV6-5 to TRBJ1-1; no firm D call. Deletions cut 11 bases from V and 7 bases from J, with 17 bases between. Germline CDR1 and CDR2: MNHEY and SVGAGI. This CDR3 spans 12 amino acids. The CDR3 bases are TGTGCCGTATCGTCTGGGATGGGTGAAGCTTTCTTT. Protein: CAVSSGMGEAFF.

This sequence joins TRBV2 and TRBJ1-1, with D possibly being TRBD1 (6 bases). Trimming took off 7 bases at V and 2 bases at J, with 14 bases between the two ends. The CDR3 is 14 amino acids. In germline, CDR1 is SNHLY, CDR2 FYNNEI. The CDR3 sequence is CASTRGQLNTEAFF. The CDR3 DNA is TGTGCCAGCACCCGCGGACAGCTTAACACTGAAGCTTTCTTT.

The V call is TRBV7-9, the J call TRBJ1-4; D might be TRBD1 (6 bases). Trimming stripped 5 bases from V and 8 bases from J, with 18 bases between. CDR1 is SEHNR and CDR2 is FQNEAQ in the germline V gene (reference sequence). This CDR3 has 15 residues. CDR3: CASSPSGGRGEKLFF. CDR3 DNA sequence: TGTGCCAGCAGCCCCTCCGGGGGGCGTGGAGAAAAACTGTTTTTT.